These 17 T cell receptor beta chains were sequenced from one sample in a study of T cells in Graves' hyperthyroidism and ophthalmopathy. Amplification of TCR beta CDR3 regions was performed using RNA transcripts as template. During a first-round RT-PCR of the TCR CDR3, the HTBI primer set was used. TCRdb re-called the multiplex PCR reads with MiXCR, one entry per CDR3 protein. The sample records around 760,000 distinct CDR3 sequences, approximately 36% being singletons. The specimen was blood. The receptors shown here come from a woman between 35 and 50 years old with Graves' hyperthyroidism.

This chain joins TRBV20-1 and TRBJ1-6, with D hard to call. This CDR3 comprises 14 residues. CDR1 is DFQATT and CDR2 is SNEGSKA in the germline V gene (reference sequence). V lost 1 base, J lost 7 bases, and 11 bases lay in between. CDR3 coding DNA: TGCAGTGCTAGAGTACGGGGAAGCAATTCACCCCTCCACTTT. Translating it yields CSARVRGSNSPLHF.

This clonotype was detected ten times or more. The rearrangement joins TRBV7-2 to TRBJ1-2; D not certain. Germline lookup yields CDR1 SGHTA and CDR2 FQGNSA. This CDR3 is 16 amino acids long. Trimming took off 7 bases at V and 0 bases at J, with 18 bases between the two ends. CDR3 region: CASNRAGNLANYGYTF. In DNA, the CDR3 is TGTGCCAGCAACCGAGCGGGGAATCTCGCTAACTATGGCTACACCTTC. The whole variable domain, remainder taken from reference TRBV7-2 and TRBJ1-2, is GAGVSQSPSNKVTEKGKDVELRCDPISGHTALYWYRQSLGQGLEFLIYFQGNSAPDKSGLPSDRFSAERTGGSVSTLTIQRTQQEDSAVYLCASNRAGNLANYGYTFGSGTRLTVV.

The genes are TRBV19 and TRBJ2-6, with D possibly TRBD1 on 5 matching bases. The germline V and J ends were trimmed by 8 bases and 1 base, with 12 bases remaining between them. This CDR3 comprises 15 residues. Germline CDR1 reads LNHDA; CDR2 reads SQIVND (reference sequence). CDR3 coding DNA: TGTGCCAGTGCTGCAGGGATTTCTGGGGCCAACGTCCTGACTTTC. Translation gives CASAAGISGANVLTF.

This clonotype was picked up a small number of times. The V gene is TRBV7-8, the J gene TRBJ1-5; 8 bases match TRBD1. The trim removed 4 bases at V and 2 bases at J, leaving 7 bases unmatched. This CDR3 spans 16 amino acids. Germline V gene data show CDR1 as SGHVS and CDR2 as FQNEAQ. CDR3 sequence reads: CASSYLQGAGNQPQHF. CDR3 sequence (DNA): TGTGCCAGCAGCTATTTGCAGGGGGCGGGCAATCAGCCCCAGCATTTT.

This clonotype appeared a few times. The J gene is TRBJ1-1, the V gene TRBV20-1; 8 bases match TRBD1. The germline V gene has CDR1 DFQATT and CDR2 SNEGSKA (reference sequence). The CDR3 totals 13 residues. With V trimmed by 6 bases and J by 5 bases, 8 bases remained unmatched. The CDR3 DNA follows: TGCAGTGCCAGTCAGGGGGCGATTACTGAAGCTTTCTTT. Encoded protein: CSASQGAITEAFF.

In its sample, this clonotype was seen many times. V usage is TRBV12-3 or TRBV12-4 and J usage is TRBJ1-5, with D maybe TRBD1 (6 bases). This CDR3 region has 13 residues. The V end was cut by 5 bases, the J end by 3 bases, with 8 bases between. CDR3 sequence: CASSTGYNQPQHF. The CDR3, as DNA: TGTGCCAGCAGTACAGGGTACAATCAGCCCCAGCATTTT.

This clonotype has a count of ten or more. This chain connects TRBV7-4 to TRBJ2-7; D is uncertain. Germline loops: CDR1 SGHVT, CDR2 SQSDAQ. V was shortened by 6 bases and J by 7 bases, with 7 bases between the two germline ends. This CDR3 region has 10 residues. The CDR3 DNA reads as TGTGCCAGCAGTAGTCGGGAGCAGTACTTC. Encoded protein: CASSSREQYF.

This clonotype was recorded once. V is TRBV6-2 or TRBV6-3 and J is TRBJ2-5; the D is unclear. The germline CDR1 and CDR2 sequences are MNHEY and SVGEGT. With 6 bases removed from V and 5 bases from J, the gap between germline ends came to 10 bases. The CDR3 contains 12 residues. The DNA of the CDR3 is TGTGCCAGCAGACAACCCGGGGAGACCCAGTACTTC. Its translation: CASRQPGETQYF.

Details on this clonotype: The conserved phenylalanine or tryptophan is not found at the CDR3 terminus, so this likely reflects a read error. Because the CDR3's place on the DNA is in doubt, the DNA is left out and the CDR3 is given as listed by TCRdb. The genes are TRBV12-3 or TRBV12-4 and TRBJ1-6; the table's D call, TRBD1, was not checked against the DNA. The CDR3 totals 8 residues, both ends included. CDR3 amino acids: CASSDPGQ.

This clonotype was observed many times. This CDR3 reads CSASQGMNTEAFF. CDR3 sequence (DNA): TGCAGTGCTAGTCAGGGAATGAACACTGAAGCTTTCTTT. The chain carries TRBV20-1 and TRBJ1-1, with TRBD1 as a possible D gene (5 bases). Germline V lookup: CDR1 DFQATT, CDR2 SNEGSKA (reference sequence). V lost 3 bases and J 0 bases, leaving 8 bases between the germline ends. There are 13 residues in the CDR3.

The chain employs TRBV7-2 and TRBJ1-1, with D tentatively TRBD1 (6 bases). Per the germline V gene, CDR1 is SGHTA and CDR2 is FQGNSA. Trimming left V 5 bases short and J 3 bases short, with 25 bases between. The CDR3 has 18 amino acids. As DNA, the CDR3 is TGTGCCAGCAGCAAGTCGGGGGGCGTAACGGTTATGGACACTGAAGCTTTCTTT. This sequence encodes CASSKSGGVTVMDTEAFF.

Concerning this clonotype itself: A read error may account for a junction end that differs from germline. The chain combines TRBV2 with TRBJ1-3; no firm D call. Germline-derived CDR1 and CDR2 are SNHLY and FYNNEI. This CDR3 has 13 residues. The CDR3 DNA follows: TGTGCCAGCAGTCCAGACTCTGCAAACACCATATATTTT. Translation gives CASSPDSANTIYF.

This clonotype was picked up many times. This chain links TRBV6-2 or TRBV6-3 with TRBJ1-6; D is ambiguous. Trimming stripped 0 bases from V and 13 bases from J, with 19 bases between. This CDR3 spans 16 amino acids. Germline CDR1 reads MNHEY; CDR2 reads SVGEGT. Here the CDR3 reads CASSYSTKWSSRPLHF. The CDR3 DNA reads TGTGCCAGCAGTTACTCGACAAAATGGTCGTCTCGGCCCCTCCACTTT.

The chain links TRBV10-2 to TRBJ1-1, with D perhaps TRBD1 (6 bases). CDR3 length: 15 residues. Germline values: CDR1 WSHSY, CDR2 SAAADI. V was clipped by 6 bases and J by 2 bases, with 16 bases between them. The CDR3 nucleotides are TGCGCCAGCAGGGCCCGACAGGACAAAAACACTGAAGCTTTCTTT. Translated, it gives CASRARQDKNTEAFF.

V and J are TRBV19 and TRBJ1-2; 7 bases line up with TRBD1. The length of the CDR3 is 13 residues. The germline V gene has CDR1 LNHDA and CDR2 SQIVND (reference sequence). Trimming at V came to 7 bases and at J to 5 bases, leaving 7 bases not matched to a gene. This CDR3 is CASTTQGSYGYTF. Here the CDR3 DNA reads TGTGCCAGTACCACACAGGGGTCGTATGGCTACACCTTC.

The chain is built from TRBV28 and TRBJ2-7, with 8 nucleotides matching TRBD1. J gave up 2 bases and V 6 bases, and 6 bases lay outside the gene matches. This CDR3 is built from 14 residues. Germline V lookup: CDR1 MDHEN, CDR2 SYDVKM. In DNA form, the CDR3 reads TGTGCCAGCAGATCCACAGGGGGTGCCTACGAGCAGTACTTC. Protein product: CASRSTGGAYEQYF.

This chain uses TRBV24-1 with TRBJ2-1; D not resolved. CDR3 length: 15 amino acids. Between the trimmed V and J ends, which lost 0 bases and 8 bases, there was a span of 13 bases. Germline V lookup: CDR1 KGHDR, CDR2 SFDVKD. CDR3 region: CATSDLNVGYDEQFF. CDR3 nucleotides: TGTGCCACCAGTGATTTGAACGTCGGGTACGATGAGCAGTTCTTC.